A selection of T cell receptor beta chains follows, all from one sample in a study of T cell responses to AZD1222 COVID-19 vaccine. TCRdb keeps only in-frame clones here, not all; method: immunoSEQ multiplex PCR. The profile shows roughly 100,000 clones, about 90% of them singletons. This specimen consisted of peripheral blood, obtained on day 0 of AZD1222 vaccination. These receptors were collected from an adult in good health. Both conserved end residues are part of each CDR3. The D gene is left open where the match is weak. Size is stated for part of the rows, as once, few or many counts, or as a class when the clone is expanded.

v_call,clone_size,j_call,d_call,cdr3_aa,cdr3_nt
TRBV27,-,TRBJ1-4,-,CASTSRGTPAEKLFF,TGTGCCAGCACTTCTAGGGGGACACCGGCTGAAAAACTGTTTTTT
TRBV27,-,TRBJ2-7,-,CASSIRDGAYEQYF,TGTGCCAGCAGTATCCGGGACGGCGCCTACGAGCAGTACTTC
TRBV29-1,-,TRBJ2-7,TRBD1,CSVGTGYEQYF,TGCAGCGTTGGGACAGGGTACGAGCAGTACTTC
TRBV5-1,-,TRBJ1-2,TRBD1,CASSLAGQARYGYTF,TGCGCCAGCAGCTTGGCTGGACAGGCCCGCTATGGCTACACCTTC
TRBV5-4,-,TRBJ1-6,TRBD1,CASSLWTGLNSPLHF,TGTGCCAGCAGCTTGTGGACAGGGCTAAATTCACCCCTCCACTTT
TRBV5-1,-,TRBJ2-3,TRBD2,CASSSRLAGLTDTQYF,TGCGCCAGCAGCTCAAGACTAGCGGGGCTAACAGATACGCAGTATTTT
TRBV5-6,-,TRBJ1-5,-,CASSLRGTRNQPQHF,TGTGCCAGCAGCTTACGAGGTACTCGCAATCAGCCCCAGCATTTT
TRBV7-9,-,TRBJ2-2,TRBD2,CASSPTSGANTGELFF,TGTGCCAGCAGCCCCACTAGCGGGGCGAACACCGGGGAGCTGTTTTTT
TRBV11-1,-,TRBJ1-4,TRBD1,CASSPNRGREKLFF,TGTGCCAGCAGCCCGAACAGGGGTCGTGAAAAACTGTTTTTT
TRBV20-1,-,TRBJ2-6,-,CSASRSSGANVLTF,TGCAGTGCTAGTCGGAGCTCTGGGGCCAACGTCCTGACTTTC
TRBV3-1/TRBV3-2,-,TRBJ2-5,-,CASSQGLQQETQYF,TGTGCCAGCAGCCAGGGTCTTCAGCAAGAGACCCAGTACTTC
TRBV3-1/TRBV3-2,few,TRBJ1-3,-,CASSRSGPQDTIYF,TGTGCCAGCAGCCGTTCGGGACCCCAGGACACCATATATTTT
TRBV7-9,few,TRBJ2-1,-,CASSSTMGDREQFF,TGTGCCAGCTCGTCCACGATGGGGGACCGTGAGCAGTTCTTC
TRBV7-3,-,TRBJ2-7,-,CASSSEGQAGGEQYF,TGTGCCAGCAGCTCGGAGGGGCAGGCAGGTGGGGAGCAGTACTTC
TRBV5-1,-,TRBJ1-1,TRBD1,CASSLGDRGFVEAFF,TGCGCCAGCAGCTTAGGGGACAGGGGGTTTGTTGAAGCTTTCTTT
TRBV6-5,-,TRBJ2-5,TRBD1,CATNQGVETQYF,TGTGCCACAAATCAGGGGGTAGAGACCCAGTACTTC
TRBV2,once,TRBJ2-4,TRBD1,CASRGSVTGVKNIQYF,TGTGCCAGCAGGGGGAGCGTGACAGGGGTCAAAAACATTCAGTACTTC
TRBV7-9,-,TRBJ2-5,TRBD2,CASRALAAPETQYF,TGTGCCAGCAGGGCACTAGCGGCCCCCGAGACCCAGTACTTC
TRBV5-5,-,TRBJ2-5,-,CASSLWLGAQETQYF,TGTGCCAGCAGCTTGTGGCTGGGCGCCCAAGAGACCCAGTACTTC
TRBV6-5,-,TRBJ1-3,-,CASSYSGREAGNTIYF,TGTGCCAGCAGTTACTCGGGCAGGGAGGCTGGAAACACCATATATTTT
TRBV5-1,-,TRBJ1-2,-,CASSLGTVGYGYTF,TGCGCCAGCAGCTTGGGGACGGTGGGCTATGGCTACACCTTC
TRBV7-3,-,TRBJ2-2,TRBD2,CASSKTSGAGELFF,TGTGCCAGCAGCAAAACTAGCGGGGCCGGGGAGCTGTTTTTT
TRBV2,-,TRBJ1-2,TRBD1,CASSRTGDRRSNYGYTF,TGTGCCAGCAGTCGGACAGGGGATCGCCGATCTAACTATGGCTACACCTTC
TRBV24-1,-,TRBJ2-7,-,CATSDPDSDEQYF,TGTGCCACCAGTGATCCGGACAGCGACGAGCAGTACTTC
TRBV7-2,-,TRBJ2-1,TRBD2,CASSLRPSGNYNEQFF,TGTGCCAGCAGCTTAAGACCTAGCGGCAATTACAATGAGCAGTTCTTC
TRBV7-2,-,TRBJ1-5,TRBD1,CASSNTRGSNQPQHF,TGTGCCAGCAGCAATACCAGGGGGTCGAATCAGCCCCAGCATTTT
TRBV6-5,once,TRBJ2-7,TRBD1,CASVRQGDKYEQYF,TGTGCCAGCGTTAGGCAGGGGGACAAGTACGAGCAGTACTTC
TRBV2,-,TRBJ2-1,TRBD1,CASRGTGGTYNEQFF,TGTGCCAGCAGGGGGACAGGGGGTACCTACAATGAGCAGTTCTTC
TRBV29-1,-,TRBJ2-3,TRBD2,CSVSPSGGRTDTQYF,TGCAGCGTTTCGCCTAGCGGGGGCCGCACAGATACGCAGTATTTT
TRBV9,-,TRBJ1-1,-,CASSARGRPGGTEAFF,TGTGCCAGCAGCGCCCGTGGACGGCCCGGGGGCACTGAAGCTTTCTTT
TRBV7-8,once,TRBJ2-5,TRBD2,CASSLGTSIPETQYF,TGTGCCAGCAGCTTAGGGACTAGCATCCCAGAGACCCAGTACTTC
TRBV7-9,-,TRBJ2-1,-,CASSLGGEQFF,TGTGCCAGCAGCTTAGGAGGTGAGCAGTTCTTC
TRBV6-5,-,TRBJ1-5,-,CASSYSYRAGQPQHF,TGTGCCAGCAGTTACTCGTACAGGGCAGGGCAGCCCCAGCATTTT
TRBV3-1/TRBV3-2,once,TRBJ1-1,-,CASSQDRRWSTEAFF,TGTGCCAGCAGCCAAGATCGGCGGTGGAGCACTGAAGCTTTCTTT
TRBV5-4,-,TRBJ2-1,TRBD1,CASSLGQGAYNEQFF,TGTGCCAGCAGCTTGGGGCAGGGGGCGTATAATGAGCAGTTCTTC
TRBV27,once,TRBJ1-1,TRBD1,CASKTRGQGGTEAFF,TGTGCCAGCAAGACCAGAGGACAGGGTGGCACTGAAGCTTTCTTT
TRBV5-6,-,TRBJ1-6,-,CASSRVEVRRSPLHF,TGTGCCAGCAGCCGAGTAGAAGTTCGGCGTTCACCCCTCCACTTT
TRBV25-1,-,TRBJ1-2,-,CASSDPGRLGGYTF,TGTGCCAGCAGTGACCCTGGGAGGCTCGGTGGCTACACCTTC
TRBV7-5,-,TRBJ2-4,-,CARSWRALAPF,TGTGCCAGAAGCTGGCGGGCCCTTGCGCCCTTC
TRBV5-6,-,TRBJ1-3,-,CASSLVPGSGNTIYF,TGTGCCAGCAGCTTGGTTCCGGGTTCCGGAAACACCATATATTTT
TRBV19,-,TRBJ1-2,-,CASSKHSIANYGYTF,TGTGCCAGTAGTAAACACAGTATAGCTAACTATGGCTACACCTTC
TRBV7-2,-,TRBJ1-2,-,CASSLRRGNYGYTF,TGTGCCAGCAGCTTACGCAGGGGAAACTATGGCTACACCTTC
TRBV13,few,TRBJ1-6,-,CASSIGGSYNSPLHF,TGTGCCAGCAGTATTGGGGGGTCCTATAATTCACCCCTCCACTTT
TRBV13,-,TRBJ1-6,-,CASSLFRGTRDSPLHF,TGTGCCAGCAGCCTCTTTCGGGGGACACGAGATTCACCCCTCCACTTT
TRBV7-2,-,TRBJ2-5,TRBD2,CASSPTSGGAVETQYF,TGTGCCAGCAGCCCCACTAGCGGGGGGGCCGTTGAGACCCAGTACTTC
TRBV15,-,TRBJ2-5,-,CATSSRGIQETQYF,TGTGCCACCAGCTCCAGGGGAATCCAAGAGACCCAGTACTTC
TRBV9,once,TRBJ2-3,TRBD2,CASSRTSGGASTDTQYF,TGTGCCAGCAGCCGTACTAGCGGGGGGGCAAGCACAGATACGCAGTATTTT
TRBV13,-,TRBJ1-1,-,CASSLIGLGQAFF,TGTGCCAGCAGCTTAATAGGACTTGGCCAAGCTTTCTTT